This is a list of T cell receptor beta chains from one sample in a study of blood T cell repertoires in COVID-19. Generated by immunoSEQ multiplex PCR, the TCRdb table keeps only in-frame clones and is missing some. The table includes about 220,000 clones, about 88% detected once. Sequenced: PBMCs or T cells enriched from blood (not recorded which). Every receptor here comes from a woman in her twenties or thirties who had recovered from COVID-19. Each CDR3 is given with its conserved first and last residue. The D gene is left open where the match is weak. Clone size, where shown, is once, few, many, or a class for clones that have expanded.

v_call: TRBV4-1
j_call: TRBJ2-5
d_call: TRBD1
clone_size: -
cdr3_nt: TGCGCCAGCAGCCCCTACTACTCGACAGGGGGCGGGGAGACCCAGTACTTC
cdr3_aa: CASSPYYSTGGGETQYF

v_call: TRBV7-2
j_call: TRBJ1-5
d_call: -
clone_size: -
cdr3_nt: TGTGCCAGCAGCTTAGATTATAGCAATCAGCCCCAGCATTTT
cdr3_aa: CASSLDYSNQPQHF

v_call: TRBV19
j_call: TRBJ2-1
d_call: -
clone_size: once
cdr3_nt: TGTGCCAGTACCCCCGGACAGCCCACCAATGAGCAGTTCTTC
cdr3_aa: CASTPGQPTNEQFF

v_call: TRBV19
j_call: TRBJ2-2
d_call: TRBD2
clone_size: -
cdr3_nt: TGTGCCAGTAGTATGAGGACTAGAGACACCGGGGAGCTGTTTTTT
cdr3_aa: CASSMRTRDTGELFF

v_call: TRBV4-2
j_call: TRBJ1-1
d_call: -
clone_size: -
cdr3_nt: TGTGCCAGCAGCCAAGATCCGGAGGGCGGTAACACTGAAGCTTTCTTT
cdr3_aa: CASSQDPEGGNTEAFF

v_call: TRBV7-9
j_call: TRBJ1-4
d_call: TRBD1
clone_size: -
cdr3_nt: TGTGCCAGCAGGACCGGGACAGGAAATGAAAAACTGTTTTTT
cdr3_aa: CASRTGTGNEKLFF

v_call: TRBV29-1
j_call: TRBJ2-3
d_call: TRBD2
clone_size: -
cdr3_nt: TGCAGCGTTGAAGGAGCGGGGGGGCCAGGGGATACGCAGTATTTT
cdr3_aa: CSVEGAGGPGDTQYF

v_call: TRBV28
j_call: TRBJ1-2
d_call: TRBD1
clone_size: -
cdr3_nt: TGTGCCAGCAGCCCCCCCGGACAGGGAAGTTTAGGGGGCTACACCTTC
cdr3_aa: CASSPPGQGSLGGYTF

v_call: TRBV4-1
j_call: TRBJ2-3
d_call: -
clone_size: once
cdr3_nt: TGCGCCAGCAGCCAGGCCCCCCAGGGAGATACGCAGTATTTT
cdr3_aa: CASSQAPQGDTQYF

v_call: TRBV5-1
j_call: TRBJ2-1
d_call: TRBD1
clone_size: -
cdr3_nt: TGCGCCAGCAGCTTGAGGACAGGGGCCTACAATGAGCAGTTCTTC
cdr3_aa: CASSLRTGAYNEQFF

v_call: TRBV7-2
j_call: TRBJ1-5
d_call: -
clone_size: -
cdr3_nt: TGTGCCAGCAGCTTAGACGCAGGGGTCAATCAGCCCCAGCATTTT
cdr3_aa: CASSLDAGVNQPQHF

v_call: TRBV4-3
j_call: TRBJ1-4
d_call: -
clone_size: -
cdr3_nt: TGCGCCAGCAGCCAAGTGGCAGGGGATGAAAAACTGTTTTTT
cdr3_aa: CASSQVAGDEKLFF

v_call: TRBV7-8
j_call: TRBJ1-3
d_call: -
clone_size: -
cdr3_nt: TGTGCCAGCAGCTTAGTCTTGTCCAGCTCTGGAAACACCATATATTTT
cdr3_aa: CASSLVLSSSGNTIYF

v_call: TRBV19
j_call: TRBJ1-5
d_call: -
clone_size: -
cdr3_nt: TGTGCCAGCAGGGCACCTAATCAGCCCCAGCATTTT
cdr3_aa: CASRAPNQPQHF

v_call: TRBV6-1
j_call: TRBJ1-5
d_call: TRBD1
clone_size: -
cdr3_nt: TGTGCCAGCAGTGAAGCTGGGACAGGGCCACAGCCCCAGCATTTT
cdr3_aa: CASSEAGTGPQPQHF

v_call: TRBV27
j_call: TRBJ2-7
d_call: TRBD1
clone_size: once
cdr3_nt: TGTGCCAGCAGCACCCTCCGGGACAGGGGGTTCCCCGAGCAGTACTTC
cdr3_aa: CASSTLRDRGFPEQYF

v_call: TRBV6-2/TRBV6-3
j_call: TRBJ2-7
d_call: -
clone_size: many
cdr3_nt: TGTGCCAGCAGTTACTCCTACTACGAGCAGTACTTC
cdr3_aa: CASSYSYYEQYF

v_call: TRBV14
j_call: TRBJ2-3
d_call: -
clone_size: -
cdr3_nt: TGTGCCAGCAGCTTGGCCTTGCGACGGGTAGCAGATACGCAGTATTTT
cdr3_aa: CASSLALRRVADTQYF

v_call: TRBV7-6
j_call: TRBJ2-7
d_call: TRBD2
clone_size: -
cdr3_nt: TGTGCCAGCAGCTTAAGAGACGACCCTCCTAGCGGCGAGCAGTACTTC
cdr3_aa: CASSLRDDPPSGEQYF

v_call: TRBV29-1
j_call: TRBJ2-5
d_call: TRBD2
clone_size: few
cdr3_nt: TGCAGCGTAACGACTAGCGGGGGGGCCAGGGAGACCCAGTACTTC
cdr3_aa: CSVTTSGGARETQYF

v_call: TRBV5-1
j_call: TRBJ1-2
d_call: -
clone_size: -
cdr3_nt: TGCGCCAGCAGCTTTAGGGCCCGACAGATTCAGGGCTATGGCTACACCTTC
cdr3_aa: CASSFRARQIQGYGYTF

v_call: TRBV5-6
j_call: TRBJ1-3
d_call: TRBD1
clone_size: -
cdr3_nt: TGTGCCAGCAGCTTTGGGACAGGGACCTCTGGAAACACCATATATTTT
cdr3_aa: CASSFGTGTSGNTIYF

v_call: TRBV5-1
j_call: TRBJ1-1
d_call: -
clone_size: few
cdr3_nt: TGCGCCAGCAGCTTGCAGGGTCGTGAAGCTTTCTTT
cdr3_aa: CASSLQGREAFF

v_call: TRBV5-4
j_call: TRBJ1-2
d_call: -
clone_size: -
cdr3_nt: TGTGCCAGCAGTGCGCCCAACGGGGTTAAGCATGGCTACACCTTC
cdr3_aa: CASSAPNGVKHGYTF